A selection of T cell receptor beta chains follows, all from one sample in a study of radiation and T cells in renal cell carcinoma. The protocol was immunoSEQ multiplex PCR, while the TCRdb copy is restricted to in-frame clones and leaves out a portion. The data hold 85,000 to 100,000 clones, with approximately 86% observed a single time. The specimen comprised blood, sampled from a patient whose treatment included radiotherapy and nephrectomy. Every receptor here comes from a man aged 45-65 years with renal cell carcinoma. Each CDR3 is given with its conserved first and last residue.

J | V | CDR3
TRBJ2-5 | TRBV11-2 | CASSSEGLAETQYF
TRBJ1-5 | TRBV18 | CASSPLQGSNQPQHF
TRBJ2-3 | TRBV18 | CASSEGAFTDTQYF
TRBJ2-1 | TRBV4-2 | CASSPLAFGPLFF
TRBJ1-5 | TRBV27 | CASSFSTGGQPQHF
TRBJ1-6 | TRBV6-7 | CASSYRTDRVPNTLHF
TRBJ2-3 | TRBV5-4 | CASSLASGADTQYF
TRBJ1-2 | TRBV28 | CASTLRGTYGYTF
TRBJ1-2 | TRBV6-1 | CASSEGLSDRTLYGYTF
TRBJ2-7 | TRBV4-3 | CASSQDSRSWAYEQYF
TRBJ2-5 | TRBV5-8 | CASSLMGARETQYF
TRBJ2-5 | TRBV5-1 | CASSMYSSGSLETQYF
TRBJ2-1 | TRBV5-1 | CASSSGINNEQFF
TRBJ2-6 | TRBV19 | CASSITGQGFSGANVLTF
TRBJ1-1 | TRBV19 | CASSSDRENTEAFF
TRBJ1-3 | TRBV7-8 | CASSNNPGQSSGNTIYF
TRBJ2-5 | TRBV4-2 | CASSQERILGSGKGETQYF
TRBJ1-1 | TRBV30 | CAWKKWGDTEAFF
TRBJ2-5 | TRBV30 | CASPQGVTGTQYF
TRBJ2-1 | TRBV6-4 | CASSIGYPSSYNEQFF
TRBJ1-4 | TRBV6-5 | CASTTLTTGLGKLFF
TRBJ2-7 | TRBV9 | CASSVGPDTVYEQYF
TRBJ2-3 | TRBV4-1 | CASSQERWSDTQYF
TRBJ1-2 | TRBV2 | CASSDRLDYGYTF
TRBJ1-4 | TRBV5-1 | CASSIGQGDEKLFF
TRBJ2-3 | TRBV18 | CASYPSLTDTQYF
TRBJ2-2 | TRBV7-3 | CASSLFASEGTGELFF
TRBJ2-7 | TRBV5-1 | CASSFEGRALGEQYF
TRBJ2-5 | TRBV5-1 | CASSELGVGQTQYF
TRBJ1-1 | TRBV6-5 | CASTRGENTEAFF
TRBJ1-2 | TRBV7-2 | CASSGTGGGRTYGYTF
TRBJ2-5 | TRBV18 | CASATRIQETQYF
TRBJ1-6 | TRBV6-5 | CASTRLSGSSPLHF
TRBJ2-1 | TRBV11-3 | CASSSGLAGGYNEQFF
TRBJ2-1 | TRBV6-5 | CASRERGALGEQFF
TRBJ1-2 | TRBV19 | CASSIQARGYTF
TRBJ2-4 | TRBV5-1 | CASSQASGLAKNIQYF
TRBJ2-7 | TRBV6-5 | CASRPGQTYEQYF
TRBJ1-5 | TRBV10-3 | CAISESRTGNQPQHF
TRBJ2-7 | TRBV10-3 | CAISDSSYEQYF
TRBJ2-7 | TRBV5-1 | CASSLPNSYEQYF
TRBJ2-5 | TRBV5-1 | CASSFGTGGRETQYF
TRBJ1-4 | TRBV4-1 | CASRNRDRDEKLFF
TRBJ1-5 | TRBV2 | CASSTDRDGNQPQHF
TRBJ2-3 | TRBV2 | CASRAGRGGTDTQYF
TRBJ2-3 | TRBV5-1 | CASSLGLWGATDTQYF
TRBJ1-1 | TRBV5-6 | CASSFRTVNTEAFF
TRBJ2-7 | TRBV7-2 | CASSVNRGRAYEQYF
TRBJ2-1 | TRBV4-3 | CASSQVYGGSYNEQFF
TRBJ2-5 | TRBV27 | CASSSIPSPETQYF
TRBJ2-5 | TRBV13 | CASSHSSLGERQETQYF
TRBJ2-3 | TRBV14 | CASSAVGGRQDTQYF
TRBJ2-7 | TRBV30 | CAWSVRAILGEQYF
TRBJ2-7 | TRBV18 | CASSPLAGGSSYEQYF
TRBJ1-5 | TRBV5-1 | CASSPGTGNQPQHF